A selection of T cell receptor beta chains follows, all from one sample in a study of T cell responses to AZD1222 COVID-19 vaccine. Only in-frame clones appear in the TCRdb table, and some are missing; sequencing was by immunoSEQ multiplex PCR. This sample has roughly 160,000 clones, with about 90% found just once. Sequences were derived from peripheral blood, sampled on day 0 of MenACWY control vaccination. These receptors were taken from an adult in good health. The CDR3 runs from the conserved cysteine through the conserved F or W.

V,J,CDR3
TRBV18,TRBJ1-3,CASSPGTGVGNTIYF
TRBV28,TRBJ2-1,CASSLTAPYNEQFF
TRBV29-1,TRBJ2-1,CSGELAGATAGQFF
TRBV9,TRBJ2-1,CASSVGWGDPTYNEQFF
TRBV30,TRBJ1-4,CACTYRGRREKLFF
TRBV18,TRBJ1-6,CASSSLDNSPLHF
TRBV7-9,TRBJ2-7,CASSHEGGSYEQYF
TRBV5-1,TRBJ2-5,CASSFNRGGGQETQYF
TRBV19,TRBJ1-4,CASRDSLNEKLFF
TRBV11-3,TRBJ2-1,CASSVEREPYNEQFF
TRBV6-2/TRBV6-3,TRBJ2-5,CASSYARIGQETQYF
TRBV19,TRBJ2-2,CASSIHPTNTGELFF
TRBV5-1,TRBJ1-3,CASSLEGNTIYF
TRBV18,TRBJ1-6,CASSQGQGKSPLHF
TRBV11-2,TRBJ2-4,CASSLAGKKDIQYF
TRBV6-5,TRBJ1-2,CASRDRGDGYTF
TRBV7-2,TRBJ2-1,CAVGGGRRGNEQFF
TRBV11-3,TRBJ2-7,CASSLDQGVDYEQYF
TRBV5-1,TRBJ1-2,CASSPSGGAHYGYTF
TRBV24-1,TRBJ2-2,CATSGSFGRVNTGELFF